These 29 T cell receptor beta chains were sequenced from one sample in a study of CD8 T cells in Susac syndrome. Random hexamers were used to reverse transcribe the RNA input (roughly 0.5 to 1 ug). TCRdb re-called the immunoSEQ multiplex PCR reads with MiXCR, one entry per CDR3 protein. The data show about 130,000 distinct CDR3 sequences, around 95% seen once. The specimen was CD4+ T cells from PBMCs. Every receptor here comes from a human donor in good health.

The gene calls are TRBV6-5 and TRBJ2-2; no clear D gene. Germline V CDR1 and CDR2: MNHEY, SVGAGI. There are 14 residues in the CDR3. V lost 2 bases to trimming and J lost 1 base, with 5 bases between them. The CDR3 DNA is TGTGCCAGCAGTTACATTCGGAACACCGGGGAGCTGTTTTTT. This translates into CASSYIRNTGELFF.

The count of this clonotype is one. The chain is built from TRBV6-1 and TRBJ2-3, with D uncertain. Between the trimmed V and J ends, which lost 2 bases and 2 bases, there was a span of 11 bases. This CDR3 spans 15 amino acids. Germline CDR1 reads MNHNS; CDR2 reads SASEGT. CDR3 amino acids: CASSERADSTDTQYF. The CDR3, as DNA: TGTGCCAGCAGTGAAAGGGCCGATTCCACAGATACGCAGTATTTT.

CDR3 DNA sequence: TGCAGCGTTGCCTTGCAGGTCGACAATGAGCAGTTCTTC. Translating it yields CSVALQVDNEQFF. This chain connects TRBV29-1 to TRBJ2-1; no firm D call. This CDR3 spans 13 amino acids. CDR1 is SQVTM, CDR2 ANQGSEA, per germline. V lost 4 bases, J lost 5 bases, and 12 bases lay in between.

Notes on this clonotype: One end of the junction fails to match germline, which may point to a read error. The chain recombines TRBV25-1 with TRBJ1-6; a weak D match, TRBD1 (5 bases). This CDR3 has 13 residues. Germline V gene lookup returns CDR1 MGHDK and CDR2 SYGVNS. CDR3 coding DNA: TGTGCCAGCAGTGCCTTGGCGGGTCGGGGGTACTACTTT. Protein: CASSALAGRGYYF.

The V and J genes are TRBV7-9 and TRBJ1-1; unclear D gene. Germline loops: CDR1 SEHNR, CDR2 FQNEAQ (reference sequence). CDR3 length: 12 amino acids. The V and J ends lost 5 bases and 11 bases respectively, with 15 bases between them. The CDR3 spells CASSQVTPRAFF. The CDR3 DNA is TGTGCCAGCAGCCAAGTCACCCCCCGGGCTTTCTTT.

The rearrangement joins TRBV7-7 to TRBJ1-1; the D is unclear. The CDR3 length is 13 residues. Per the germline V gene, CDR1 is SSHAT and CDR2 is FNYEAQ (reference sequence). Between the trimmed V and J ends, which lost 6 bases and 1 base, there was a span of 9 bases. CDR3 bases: TGTGCCAGCAGACCCATCAAGAACACTGAAGCTTTCTTT. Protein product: CASRPIKNTEAFF.

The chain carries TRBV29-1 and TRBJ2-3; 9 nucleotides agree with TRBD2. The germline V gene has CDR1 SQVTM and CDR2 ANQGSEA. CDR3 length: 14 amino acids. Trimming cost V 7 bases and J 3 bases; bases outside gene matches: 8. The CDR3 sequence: CSGRLAGGTDTQYF. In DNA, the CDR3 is TGCAGCGGCCGGTTGGCGGGAGGGACAGATACGCAGTATTTT.

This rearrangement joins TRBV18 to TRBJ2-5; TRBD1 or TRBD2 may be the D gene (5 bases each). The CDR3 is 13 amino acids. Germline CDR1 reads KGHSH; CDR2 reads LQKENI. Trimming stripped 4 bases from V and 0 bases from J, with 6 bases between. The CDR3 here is CASSRDHQETQYF. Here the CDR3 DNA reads TGTGCCAGCTCACGGGACCACCAAGAGACCCAGTACTTC.

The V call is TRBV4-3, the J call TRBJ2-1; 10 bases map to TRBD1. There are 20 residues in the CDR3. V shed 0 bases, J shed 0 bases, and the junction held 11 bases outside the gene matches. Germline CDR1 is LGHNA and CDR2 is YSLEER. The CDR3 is CASSQDYGTGELSSYNEQFF. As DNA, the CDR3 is TGCGCCAGCAGCCAAGACTACGGGACAGGGGAACTTAGCTCCTACAATGAGCAGTTCTTC.

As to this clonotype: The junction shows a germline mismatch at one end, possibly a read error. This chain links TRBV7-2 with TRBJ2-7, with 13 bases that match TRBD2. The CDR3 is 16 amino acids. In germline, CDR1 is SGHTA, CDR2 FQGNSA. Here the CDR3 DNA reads TGTGTCAGCAGCTTAGGGCGGACTAGCGGGAGACCCGAGCAGTACTTC. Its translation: CVSSLGRTSGRPEQYF.

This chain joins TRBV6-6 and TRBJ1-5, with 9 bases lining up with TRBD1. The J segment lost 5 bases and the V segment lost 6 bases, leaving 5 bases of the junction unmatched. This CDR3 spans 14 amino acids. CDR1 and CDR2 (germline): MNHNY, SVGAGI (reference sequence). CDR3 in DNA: TGTGCCAGCAGAAGAAGACAGGGGGATCAGCCCCAGCATTTT. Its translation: CASRRRQGDQPQHF.

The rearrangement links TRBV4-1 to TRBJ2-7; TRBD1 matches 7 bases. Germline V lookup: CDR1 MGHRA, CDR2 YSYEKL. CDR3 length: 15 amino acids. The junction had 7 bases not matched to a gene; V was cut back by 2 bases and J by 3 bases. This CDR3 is CASSQPRDSLYEQYF. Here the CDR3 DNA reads TGCGCCAGCAGCCAACCTCGGGACAGTCTCTACGAGCAGTACTTC.

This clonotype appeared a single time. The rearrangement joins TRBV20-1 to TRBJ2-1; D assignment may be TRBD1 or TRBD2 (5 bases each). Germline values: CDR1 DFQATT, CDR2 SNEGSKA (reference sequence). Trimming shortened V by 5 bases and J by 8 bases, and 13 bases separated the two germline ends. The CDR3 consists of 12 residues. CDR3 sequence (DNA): TGCAGTGCTTATTACAGAGGGGATGAGCAGTTCTTC. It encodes CSAYYRGDEQFF.

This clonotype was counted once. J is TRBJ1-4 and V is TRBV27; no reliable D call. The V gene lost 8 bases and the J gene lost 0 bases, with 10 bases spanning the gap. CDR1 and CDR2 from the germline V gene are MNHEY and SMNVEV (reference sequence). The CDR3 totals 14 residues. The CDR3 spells CASAQIATNEKLFF. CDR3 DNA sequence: TGTGCCAGCGCCCAAATTGCAACTAATGAAAAACTGTTTTTT.

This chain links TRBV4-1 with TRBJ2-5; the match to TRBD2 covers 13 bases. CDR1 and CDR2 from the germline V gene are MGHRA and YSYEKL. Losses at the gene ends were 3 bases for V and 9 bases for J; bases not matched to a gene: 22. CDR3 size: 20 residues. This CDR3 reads CASSQALTGGRGLAGVPQYF. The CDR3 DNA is TGCGCCAGCAGCCAGGCACTTACAGGGGGCAGAGGACTAGCGGGAGTCCCCCAGTACTTC.

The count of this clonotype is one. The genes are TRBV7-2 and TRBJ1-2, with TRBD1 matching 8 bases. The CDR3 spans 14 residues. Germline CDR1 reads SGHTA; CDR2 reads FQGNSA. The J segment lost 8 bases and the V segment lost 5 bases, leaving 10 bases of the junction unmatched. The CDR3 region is CASSPNGQGEGYTF. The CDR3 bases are TGTGCCAGCAGCCCAAATGGACAGGGAGAGGGCTACACCTTC.

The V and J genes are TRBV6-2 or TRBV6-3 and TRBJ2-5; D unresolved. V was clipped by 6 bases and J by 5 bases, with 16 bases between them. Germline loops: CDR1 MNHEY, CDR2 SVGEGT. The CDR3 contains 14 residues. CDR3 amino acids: CASRSSSLQETQYF. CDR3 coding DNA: TGTGCCAGCAGGTCAAGCAGTCTGCAGGAGACCCAGTACTTC.

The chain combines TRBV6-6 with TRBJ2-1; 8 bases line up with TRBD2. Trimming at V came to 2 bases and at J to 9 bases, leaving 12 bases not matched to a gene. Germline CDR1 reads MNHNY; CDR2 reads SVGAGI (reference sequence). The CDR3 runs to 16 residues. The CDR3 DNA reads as TGTGCCAGCAGTTACATATCGGGAGGGCCAAGGGGTGAGCAGTTCTTC. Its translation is CASSYISGGPRGEQFF.

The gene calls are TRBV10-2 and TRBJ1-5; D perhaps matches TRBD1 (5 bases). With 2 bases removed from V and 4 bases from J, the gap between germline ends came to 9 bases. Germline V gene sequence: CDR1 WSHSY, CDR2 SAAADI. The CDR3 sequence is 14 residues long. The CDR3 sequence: CASSETRTNQPQHF. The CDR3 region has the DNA TGCGCCAGCAGTGAGACACGGACAAATCAGCCCCAGCATTTT.

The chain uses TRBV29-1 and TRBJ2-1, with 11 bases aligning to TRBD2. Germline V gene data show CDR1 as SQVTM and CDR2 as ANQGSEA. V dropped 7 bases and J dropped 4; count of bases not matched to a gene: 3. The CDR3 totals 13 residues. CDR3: CSAGTSGYNEQFF. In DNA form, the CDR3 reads TGCAGCGCTGGGACTAGCGGTTACAATGAGCAGTTCTTC.

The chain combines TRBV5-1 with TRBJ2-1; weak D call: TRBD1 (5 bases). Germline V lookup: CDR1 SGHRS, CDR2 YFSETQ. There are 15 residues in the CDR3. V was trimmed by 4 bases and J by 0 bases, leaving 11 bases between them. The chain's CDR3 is CASSQDSTSYNEQFF. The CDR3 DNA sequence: TGCGCCAGCAGCCAAGACAGCACCTCCTACAATGAGCAGTTCTTC.

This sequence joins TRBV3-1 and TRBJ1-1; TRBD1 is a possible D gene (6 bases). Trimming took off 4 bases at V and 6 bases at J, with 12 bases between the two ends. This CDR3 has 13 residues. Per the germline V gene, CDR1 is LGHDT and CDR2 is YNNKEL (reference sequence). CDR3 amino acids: CASSPNPGAEAFF. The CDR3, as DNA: TGTGCCAGCAGCCCTAATCCAGGGGCTGAAGCTTTCTTT.

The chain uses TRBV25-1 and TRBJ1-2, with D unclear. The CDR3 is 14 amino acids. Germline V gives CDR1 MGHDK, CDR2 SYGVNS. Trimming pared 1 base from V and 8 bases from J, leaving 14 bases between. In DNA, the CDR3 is TGTGCCAGCAGTGAATCGGCCGGGCACCAGGGCTACACCTTC. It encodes CASSESAGHQGYTF.

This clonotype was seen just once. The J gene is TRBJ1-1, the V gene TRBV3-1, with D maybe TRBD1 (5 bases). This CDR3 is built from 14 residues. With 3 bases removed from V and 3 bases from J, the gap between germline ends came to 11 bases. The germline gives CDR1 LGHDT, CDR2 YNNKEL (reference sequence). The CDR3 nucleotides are TGTGCCAGCAGCCAGTCGGGGACCGACACTGAAGCTTTCTTT. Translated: CASSQSGTDTEAFF.

The CDR3 spells CSAGGQGGENTEAFF. DNA for the CDR3: TGCAGTGCTGGGGGACAGGGAGGGGAGAACACTGAAGCTTTCTTT. The chain uses TRBV20-1 and TRBJ1-1; 9 bases are shared with TRBD1. CDR1 is DFQATT, CDR2 SNEGSKA, per germline (reference sequence). The CDR3 is 15 residues long. V lost 5 bases and J lost 1; bases outside the gene matches: 8.

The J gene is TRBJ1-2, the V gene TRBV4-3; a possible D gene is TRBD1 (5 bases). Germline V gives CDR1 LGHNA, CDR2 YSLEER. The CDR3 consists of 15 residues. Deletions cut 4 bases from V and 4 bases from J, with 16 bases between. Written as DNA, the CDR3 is TGCGCCAGCAGCCCAGGGTCCCCTTTCGGCTATGGCTACACCTTC. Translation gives CASSPGSPFGYGYTF.

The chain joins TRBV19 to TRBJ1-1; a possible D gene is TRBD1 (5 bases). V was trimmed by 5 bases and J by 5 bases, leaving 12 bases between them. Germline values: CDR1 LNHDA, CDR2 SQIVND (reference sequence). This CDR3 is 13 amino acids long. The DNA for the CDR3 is TGTGCCAGTAGTCTGGGACGTGGGACTGAAGCTTTCTTT. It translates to CASSLGRGTEAFF. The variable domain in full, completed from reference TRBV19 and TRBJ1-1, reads DGGITQSPKYLFRKEGQNVTLSCEQNLNHDAMYWYRQDPGQGLRLIYYSQIVNDFQKGDIAEGYSVSREKKESFPLTVTSAQKNPTAFYLCASSLGRGTEAFFGQGTRLTVV.

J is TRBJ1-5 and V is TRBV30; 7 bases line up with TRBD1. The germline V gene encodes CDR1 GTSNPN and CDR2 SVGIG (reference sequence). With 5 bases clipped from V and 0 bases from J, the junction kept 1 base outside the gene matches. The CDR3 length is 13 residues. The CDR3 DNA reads TGTGCCTGGGGACAGGATAGCAATCAGCCCCAGCATTTT. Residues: CAWGQDSNQPQHF.

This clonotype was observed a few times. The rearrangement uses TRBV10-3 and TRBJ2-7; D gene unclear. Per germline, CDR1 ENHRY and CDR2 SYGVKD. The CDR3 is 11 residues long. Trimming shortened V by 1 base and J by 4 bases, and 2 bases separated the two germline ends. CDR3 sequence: CAISELYEQYF. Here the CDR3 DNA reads TGTGCCATCAGTGAGTTGTACGAGCAGTACTTC.